These 6 T cell receptor beta chains originate from one sample sequenced in a study of Graves' ophthalmopathy and Graves' hyperthyroidism. Transcripts of RNA were the source for amplifying TCR beta CDR3 regions. HTBI primers primed a first-round RT-PCR, and a second-round multiplex PCR followed. TCRdb re-called the multiplex PCR reads with MiXCR, one entry per CDR3 protein. The table shows approximately 540,000 distinct CDR3 sequences, with under 45% occurring only once. What was sequenced was peripheral blood or thyroid tissue (not recorded which). These receptors were collected from an adult man with Graves' hyperthyroidism.

This clonotype was recorded at least ten times. The genes are TRBV7-9 and TRBJ1-2; possible D gene TRBD1, 6 bases. Germline V gene sequence: CDR1 SEHNR, CDR2 FQNEAQ (reference sequence). The CDR3 runs to 15 residues. The V and J ends lost 0 bases and 4 bases respectively, with 12 bases between them. This CDR3 is CASSLAIGQTYGYTF. The CDR3 nucleotides are TGTGCCAGCAGCTTAGCGATCGGACAGACCTATGGCTACACCTTC.

This clonotype was found once. This may stem from a read error, because a much larger clone lies one nucleotide away. The V gene is TRBV20-1, the J gene TRBJ2-5; 12 bases map to TRBD2. The CDR3 loop spans 16 amino acids. CDR1 is DFQATT, CDR2 SNEGSKA, per germline (reference sequence). The V gene end was trimmed by 4 bases and the J gene end by 2 bases; junction bases not matched to a gene: 8. In DNA, the CDR3 is TGCAGTGCTAAACCGACTAGCGGGGGTCATCAAGAGACCCAGTACTTC. Translated: CSAKPTSGGHQETQYF.

This clonotype appeared a few times. The chain joins TRBV20-1 to TRBJ1-2; D is perhaps TRBD1 (5 bases). The CDR3 runs 17 residues. Germline loops: CDR1 DFQATT, CDR2 SNEGSKA (reference sequence). The V end lost 0 bases, the J end lost 0 bases, and 17 bases lay between the germline ends. The CDR3 DNA reads as TGCAGTGCTAGAGATCCACCCCAGGGCGGAGCTAACTATGGCTACACCTTC. This gives the protein CSARDPPQGGANYGYTF.

This clonotype was detected many times. V is TRBV7-3 and J is TRBJ1-1; possible D gene TRBD1, 6 bases. Trimming removed 5 bases at V and 2 bases at J, with 15 bases between. This CDR3 has 15 amino acids. The V gene's germline CDR1 is SGHTA and CDR2 FQGTGA. This chain's CDR3 is CASSLDRSLNTEAFF. The CDR3 DNA follows: TGTGCCAGCAGCCTAGACAGGAGCCTAAACACTGAAGCTTTCTTT.

This clonotype was detected many times. The rearrangement links TRBV25-1 to TRBJ2-5, with D possibly being TRBD2 (6 bases). V was cut by 2 bases and J by 3 bases, with 16 bases left in between. The CDR3 runs 16 residues. Germline V gives CDR1 MGHDK, CDR2 SYGVNS. CDR3 in amino acids: CASSETASEDKETQYF. In DNA, the CDR3 is TGTGCCAGCAGTGAAACCGCTAGCGAGGATAAAGAGACCCAGTACTTC.

The rearrangement links TRBV29-1 to TRBJ2-3; 7 bases match TRBD2. This CDR3 has 15 amino acids. Germline loops: CDR1 SQVTM, CDR2 ANQGSEA. Losses at the gene ends were 7 bases for V and 2 bases for J; bases not matched to a gene: 12. CDR3 in amino acids: CSAVAGPVDTDTQYF. DNA for the CDR3: TGCAGCGCTGTAGCGGGCCCGGTGGACACAGATACGCAGTATTTT.